The table lists the clone carrying this T cell receptor (beta chain) with a few counts. The data were produced by immunoSEQ multiplex PCR, yet TCRdb's version contains in-frame clones alone and is incomplete. The table has roughly 14,000 clones, roughly nine tenths seen once. This specimen belongs to a study of blood T cell repertoires in COVID-19. The overall study: Samples representing acute and convalescent COVID-19 were sourced from the United States, Italy and Spain.

The CDR3 totals 12 residues. The germline CDR1 and CDR2 sequences are MDHEN and SYDVKM. Trimming took off 10 bases at V and 2 bases at J, with 12 bases between the two ends. Sequenced input: peripheral blood. The receptor was derived from a man in his sixties with acute or convalescent COVID-19. J is TRBJ2-7 and V is TRBV28; tentative D call: TRBD2 (6 bases). CDR3 amino acids: CATSRGTYEQYF. CDR3 coding DNA: TGTGCCACCTCTCGCGGGACCTACGAGCAGTACTTC.